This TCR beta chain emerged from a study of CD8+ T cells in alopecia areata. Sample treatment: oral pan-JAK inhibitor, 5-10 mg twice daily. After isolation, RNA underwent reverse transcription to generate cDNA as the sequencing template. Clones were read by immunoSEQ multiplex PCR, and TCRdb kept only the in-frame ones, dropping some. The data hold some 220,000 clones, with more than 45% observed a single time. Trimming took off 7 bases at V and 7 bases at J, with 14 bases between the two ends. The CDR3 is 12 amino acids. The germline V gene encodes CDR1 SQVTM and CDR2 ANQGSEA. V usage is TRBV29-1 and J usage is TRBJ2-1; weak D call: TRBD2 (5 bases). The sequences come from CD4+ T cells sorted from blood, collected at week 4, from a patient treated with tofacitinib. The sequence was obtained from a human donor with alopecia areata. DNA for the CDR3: TGCAGCGCCTCGGGATCCCCGAATGAGCAGTTCTTC. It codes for CSASGSPNEQFF.